This TCR beta chain was recovered during a study of siplizumab effects on memory and regulatory T cells (dated by TCRdb to the late 2010s). The study in broad terms: The effect of the anti-CD2 antibody siplizumab on alloreactive T-cell subsets was examined in allogeneic mixed lymphocyte reactions constructed from human PBMCs. General study outcomes and caveats: Of the alloreactive CD4+ clones that could be mapped, the Treg-derived share averaged almost 70% with siplizumab compared with approximately 30% in control reactions. Because sequences at frequencies below about 10^-5 were poorly captured, only a minor fraction of alloreactive clones could be mapped back to unstimulated subsets. Siplizumab significantly lowered the cumulative frequency of alloreactive sequences that could be traced to unstimulated CD4+ memory T cells. Unstimulated naive T cells appeared to be more diverse than memory T cells, and naive cells seemed to make a substantial contribution to the alloresponse. Whether proliferating Tregs from siplizumab cultures were suppressive was not functionally confirmed. A naive or memory phenotype could not be assigned to roughly 80-95% of proliferating CD4+ or CD8+ clones.

CDR3 length: 16 amino acids, cysteine to phenylalanine. Left in the record is the CDR3 DNA by itself, 48 bases read in frame from the first base. Looking up the germline V gene yields CDR1 SGHRS and CDR2 YFSETQ. V is pruned by 4 bases and J by 5 bases, leaving 9 bases of the junction without a gene match. The method was the immunoSEQ multiplex PCR assay. The deep sequencing platform assayed approximately 10^5 TCR templates per sample. Genomic DNA extracted from sorted T cells was used for TCRbeta CDR3 sequencing. Concerning the study's data processing: The R programming language was used for clonal analysis of TCRbeta CDR3 data. Alloreactive CD4+ and CD8+ clones were identified by comparing unstimulated samples to CFSE-low samples taken after the reaction. Regulatory or non-regulatory origin of alloreactive CD4+ clones was assigned by matching sequences to the sorted unstimulated Treg and non-Treg repertoires. TCRdb holds this immuneACCESS table with in-frame rearrangements only. Some clones are missing; in checked studies, unresolved V genes explain under half, and the rest has no known cause. The D gene and trimming were derived from the DNA, and the V and J assignments and clone size from that table. The sample table shows around 110,000 clones, and less than 95% are seen once. Of the sample, under 2% is held by the ten largest clones.

With regard to this clone: Which antigen it targets is not known. The sample holds no much larger clone one base away, and base qualities are not on file.

Sorted unstimulated T cells, along with proliferating T cells recovered from mixed lymphocyte reactions, underwent TCRbeta CDR3 sequencing. Fresh whole blood from roughly ten HLA-typed healthy donors served as the source for isolating PBMCs. Unstimulated CD4+ non-regulatory T cells were FACS-sorted to map the origin of alloreactive clones. Sample: non-Treg CD4+ T cells sorted from blood. Per the publication, the cell subset or site label means: FACS-sorted unstimulated CD4+ non-regulatory T cells. This TCR was recovered from a human donor in good health. This chain is built from TRBV5-1 and TRBJ1-4, and 9 bases in between align with TRBD1. DNA sequence: TGCGCCAGCAGCAACACCGGACAGGGGAGCAATGAAAAACTGTTTTTT. Its protein product is CASSNTGQGSNEKLFF.